This TCR beta chain derives from a study of cytomegalovirus exposure and HLA in healthy donors. General study results and limits: When analyzed later, a missense DCLRE1C variant was found to be linked to TCR beta V- and J-gene trimming. In a later analysis, the majority of CMV-associated beta chains seemingly showed HLA restriction.

The PCR contained 60 Vbeta and 13 Jbeta primers. The protocol was immunoSEQ multiplex PCR, while the TCRdb copy is restricted to in-frame clones and leaves out a portion. The sample contains some 160,000 clones, 80% to 90% of which appear only once. About this clone itself: The target antigen is unknown.

Healthy individuals who donated bone marrow served as the donors. Specimen: PBMCs. The sequence was obtained from a woman between 35 and 50 years old in good health and CMV-seropositive.

The CDR3 DNA reads TGTGCCAGCAGCTCCAATAGCGCTGAAGCTTTCTTT. It specifies CASSSNSAEAFF. The chain combines TRBV7-8 with TRBJ1-1; D remains ambiguous. The ends were cut back, 4 bases at V and 6 bases at J, with 9 bases in the middle. The CDR3 loop spans 12 amino acids. Germline V gene data show CDR1 as SGHVS and CDR2 as FQNEAQ.